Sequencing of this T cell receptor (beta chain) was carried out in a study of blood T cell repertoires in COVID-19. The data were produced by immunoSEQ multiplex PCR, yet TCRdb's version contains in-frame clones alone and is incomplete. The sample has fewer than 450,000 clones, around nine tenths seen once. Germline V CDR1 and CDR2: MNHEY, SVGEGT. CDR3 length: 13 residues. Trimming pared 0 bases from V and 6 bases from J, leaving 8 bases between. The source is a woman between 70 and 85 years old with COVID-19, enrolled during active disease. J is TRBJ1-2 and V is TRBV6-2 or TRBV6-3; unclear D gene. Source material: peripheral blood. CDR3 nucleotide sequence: TGTGCCAGCAGTTACTCGGTTTCGGATGGCTACACCTTC. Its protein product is CASSYSVSDGYTF.